This T cell receptor (beta chain) emerged from a study of regulatory T cells in long-lasting Graves disease. Study results and caveats: TRBV28, TRBJ1-2 and TRBJ2-5 emerged as the favored segments in persistent disease.

This CDR3 spans 16 amino acids. The germline V and J ends were trimmed by 0 bases and 3 bases, with 15 bases remaining between them. Germline V gives CDR1 DFQATT, CDR2 SNEGSKA (reference sequence). Arm-PCR of CDR3 regions and iRepertoire HTBI primers were the basis on which TCR beta libraries were built. TCRdb analysed the multiplex PCR reads with MiXCR anew, one entry per CDR3 protein. The repertoire has 580,000 or so distinct CDR3 sequences, 16% of them found once; the top ten carry 9.5% to 15%. Turning to this clonotype: The target antigen is unknown.

Time point of the sample: newly diagnosed GD, antithyroid drugs for less than 3 months. PBMC-extracted RNA yielded the TCR library. In each case, Graves' disease was diagnosed per American Thyroid Association guidelines. In Xi'an, China, an endocrinology department was the source of patients. This sample was shared with a second study, whose subject was T cells in Graves' hyperthyroidism and ophthalmopathy.

The starting material was peripheral blood mononuclear cells (PBMCs), obtained at new diagnosis, from a patient treated with antithyroid drugs. V usage is TRBV20-1 and J usage is TRBJ1-5, with D maybe TRBD1 (5 bases). This TCR derives from a man between 18 and 35 years old with Graves disease. The CDR3 region is CSARDPGQGDNQPQHF. CDR3 bases: TGCAGTGCTAGAGATCCGGGGCAGGGCGACAATCAGCCCCAGCATTTT.